What follows describes a single T cell receptor (beta chain). The sample comes from a study of radiation and T cells in renal cell carcinoma. Stated time point: blood 2 weeks post-SBRT. Treatment denoted: 15 Gy SBRT to primary tumor, nephrectomy 4 weeks later. Data came from immunoSEQ multiplex PCR; TCRdb stores just in-frame clones and leaves some out. The sample comprises around 70,000 clones, roughly 82% of which are singletons, and roughly 6% rests with the top ten. This CDR3 is built from 16 residues. CDR1 is MNHEY and CDR2 is SVGAGI in the germline V gene. Trimming at V came to 0 bases and at J to 6 bases, leaving 6 bases not matched to a gene.

The rearrangement links TRBV6-5 to TRBJ1-5; 9 positions agree with TRBD1. The specimen comprised blood, sampled from a patient whose treatment included radiotherapy and nephrectomy. This sequence was found in a man aged 60 to 75 with renal cell carcinoma. The CDR3 sequence: CASSYSNDRGTQPQHF. The CDR3 coding sequence is TGTGCCAGCAGTTACTCGAACGACAGGGGGACTCAGCCCCAGCATTTT.